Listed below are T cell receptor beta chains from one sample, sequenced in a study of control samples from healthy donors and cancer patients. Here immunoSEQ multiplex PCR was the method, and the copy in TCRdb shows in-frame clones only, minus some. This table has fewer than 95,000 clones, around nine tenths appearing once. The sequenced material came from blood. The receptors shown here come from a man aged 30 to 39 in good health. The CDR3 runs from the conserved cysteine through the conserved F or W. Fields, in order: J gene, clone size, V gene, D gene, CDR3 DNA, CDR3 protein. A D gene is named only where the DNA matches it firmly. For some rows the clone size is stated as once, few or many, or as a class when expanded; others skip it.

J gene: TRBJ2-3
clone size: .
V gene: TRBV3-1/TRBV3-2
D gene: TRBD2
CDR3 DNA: TGTGCCAGCAGCCAAGCCCGGACTAGCGTAAATACGCAGTATTTT
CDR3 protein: CASSQARTSVNTQYF

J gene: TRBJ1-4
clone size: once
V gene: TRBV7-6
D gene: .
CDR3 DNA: TGTGCCAGCAGCGGGCGGGAGGGACCGCCTTCAACTAATGAAAAACTGTTTTTT
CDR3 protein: CASSGREGPPSTNEKLFF

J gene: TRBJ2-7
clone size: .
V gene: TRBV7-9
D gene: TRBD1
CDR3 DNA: TGTGCCGGATCCGGGACAGGCTACGAGCAGTACTTC
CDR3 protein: CAGSGTGYEQYF

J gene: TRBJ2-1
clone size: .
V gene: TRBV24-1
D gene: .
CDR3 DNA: TGTGCCACCAGTGCAGAGCCAGACCGGGGCAATGAGCAGTTCTTC
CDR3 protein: CATSAEPDRGNEQFF

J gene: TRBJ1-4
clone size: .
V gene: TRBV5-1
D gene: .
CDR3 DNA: TGCGCCAGCAGCTTCCGGGACACCGCAACTAATGAAAAACTGTTTTTT
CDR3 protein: CASSFRDTATNEKLFF

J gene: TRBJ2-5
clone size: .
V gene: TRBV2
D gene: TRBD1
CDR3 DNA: TGTGCCAGCAGTGTAGGGACAGGGGGCCAAGAGACCCAGTACTTC
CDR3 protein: CASSVGTGGQETQYF

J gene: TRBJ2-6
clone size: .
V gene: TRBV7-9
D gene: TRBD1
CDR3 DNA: TGTGCCAGCAGCTGGAAGGGGACAGGGAAAGGGGCCAACGTCCTGACTTTC
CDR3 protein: CASSWKGTGKGANVLTF

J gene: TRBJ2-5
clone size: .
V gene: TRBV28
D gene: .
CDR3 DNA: TGTGCCAGCAGTTTACTTTCGCGACAGCCCCAAGAGACCCAGTACTTC
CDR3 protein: CASSLLSRQPQETQYF

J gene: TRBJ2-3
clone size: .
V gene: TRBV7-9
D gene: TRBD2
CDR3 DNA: TGTGCCAGCAGGCCTAGCGGGGGACGCACAGATACGCAGTATTTT
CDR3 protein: CASRPSGGRTDTQYF

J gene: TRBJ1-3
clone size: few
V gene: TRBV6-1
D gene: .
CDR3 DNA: TGTGCCAGCAGTGAAGCGGCGCAGATCTCTGGAAACACCATATATTTT
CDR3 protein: CASSEAAQISGNTIYF

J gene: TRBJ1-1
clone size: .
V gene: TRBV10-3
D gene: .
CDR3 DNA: TGTGCCATCAGGGGGGATAGGGGAGCCTACGAAGCTTTCTTT
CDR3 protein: CAIRGDRGAYEAFF

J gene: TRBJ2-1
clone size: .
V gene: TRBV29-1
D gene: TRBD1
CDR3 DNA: TGCAGCGTTGAAGCCGTACCGGGACAGGGGAGGCTTGGTCCCTACAATGAGCAGTTCTTC
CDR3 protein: CSVEAVPGQGRLGPYNEQFF

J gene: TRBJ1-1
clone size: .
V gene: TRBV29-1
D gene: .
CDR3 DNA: TGCAGCACCGCCAGGACCCAGAACACTGAAGCTTTCTTT
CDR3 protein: CSTARTQNTEAFF

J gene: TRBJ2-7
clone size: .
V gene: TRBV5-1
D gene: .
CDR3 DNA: TGCGCCAGCAGCTTGTTGGGGAGCGAGCAGTACTTC
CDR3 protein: CASSLLGSEQYF

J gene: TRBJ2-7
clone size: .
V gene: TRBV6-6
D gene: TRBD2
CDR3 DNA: TGTGCCAGCAGTCCTCTAGCGGGGTTATCCTACGAGCAGTACTTC
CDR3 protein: CASSPLAGLSYEQYF

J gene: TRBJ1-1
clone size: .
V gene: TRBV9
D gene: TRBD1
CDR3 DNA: TGTGCCAGCAGCGAAGGACAGGGGGAAGCTTTCTTT
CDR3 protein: CASSEGQGEAFF

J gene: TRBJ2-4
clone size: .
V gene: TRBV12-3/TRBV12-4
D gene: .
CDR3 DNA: TGTGCCAGCAGTTTAGGAGAGAACATTCAGTACTTC
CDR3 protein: CASSLGENIQYF

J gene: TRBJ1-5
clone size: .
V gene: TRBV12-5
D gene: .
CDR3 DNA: TGTGCTAGTGGTTTGGCCGGCACCGGGACACTCTTCTATCAGCCCCAGCATTTT
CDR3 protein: CASGLAGTGTLFYQPQHF

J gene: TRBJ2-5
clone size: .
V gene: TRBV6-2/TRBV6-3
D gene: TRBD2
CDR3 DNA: TGTGCCAGCAGTTTAGGGGTCAGAAATAGCGGGGGAGAGACCCAGTACTTC
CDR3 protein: CASSLGVRNSGGETQYF

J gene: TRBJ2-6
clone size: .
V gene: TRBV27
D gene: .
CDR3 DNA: TGTGCCAGCGCATCCCCGGAATCTGGGGCCAACGTCCTGACTTTC
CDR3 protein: CASASPESGANVLTF

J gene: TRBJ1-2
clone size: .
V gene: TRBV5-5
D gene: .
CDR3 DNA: TGTGCCAGCAGCTACTTAGGGGCTCGGCAGGCAGGGGTTGGCTACACCTTC
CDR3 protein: CASSYLGARQAGVGYTF